These 16 T cell receptor beta chains originate from one sample sequenced in a study of T cell repertoires in cytomegalovirus infection. TCRdb itself ran the reads through MiXCR, one entry per CDR3 protein. Of 650,000 to 900,000 distinct CDR3 sequences in the sample, about 31% are singletons; the top ten hold under 15%. Their antigen targets remain unknown. Sequences were derived from cultured CD8+ T cells from PBMCs, sampled from culture after CMV antigen stimulation. These receptors all stem from a human donor in good health (CMV status not recorded). Some clones in this sample may be carry-over from other donors' samples.

This chain uses TRBV27 with TRBJ2-1; perhaps D is TRBD1 or TRBD2 (5 bases each). Between the trimmed V and J ends, which lost 7 bases and 11 bases, there was a span of 24 bases. The length of the CDR3 is 15 residues. Germline CDR1 reads MNHEY; CDR2 reads SMNVEV (reference sequence). The CDR3 loop is CASKGRFGAFIKQFF. In nucleotides, the CDR3 is TGTGCCAGCAAGGGCCGGTTCGGGGCGTTCATTAAGCAGTTCTTC.

The chain recombines TRBV29-1 with TRBJ2-5; weak D call: TRBD1 (5 bases). The CDR3 extends over 9 amino acids. CDR1 SQVTM and CDR2 ANQGSEA come from the germline V gene. V was cut by 5 bases and J by 9 bases, with 7 bases left in between. CDR3 DNA sequence: TGCAGCGTTCAAGGGGCCCAGTACTTC. It is translated as CSVQGAQYF.

V usage is TRBV6-6 and J usage is TRBJ1-1, with D unclear. V lost 5 bases and J 0 bases, leaving 7 bases between the germline ends. Germline lookup yields CDR1 MNHNY and CDR2 SVGAGI (reference sequence). The CDR3 length is 13 residues. CDR3 protein: CASSGRVNTEAFF. The DNA for the CDR3 is TGTGCCAGCAGTGGACGGGTGAACACTGAAGCTTTCTTT.

This clonotype was picked up many times. V and J are TRBV7-9 and TRBJ2-5; TRBD2 might be the D (6 bases). V dropped 1 base and J dropped 4 bases, with 7 bases sitting between them. The CDR3 contains 13 residues. Germline CDR1 and CDR2: SEHNR and FQNEAQ (reference sequence). DNA for the CDR3: TGTGCCAGCAGCTTAGAGGGAGGAGAGACCCAGTACTTC. Translating it yields CASSLEGGETQYF. Together with reference TRBV7-9 and TRBJ2-5, the CDR3 gives the full variable domain: DTGVSQNPRHKITKRGQNVTFRCDPISEHNRLYWYRQTLGQGPEFLTYFQNEAQLEKSRLLSDRFSAERPKGSFSTLEIQRTEQGDSAMYLCASSLEGGETQYFGPGTRLLVL.

This clonotype was detected a few times. V usage is TRBV7-8 and J usage is TRBJ1-4, with D uncertain. CDR3 size: 14 residues. V was shortened by 5 bases and J by 5 bases, with 12 bases between the two germline ends. Germline V lookup: CDR1 SGHVS, CDR2 FQNEAQ. The CDR3 DNA sequence: TGTGCCAGCAGCCAACGGGCCTACAATGAAAAACTGTTTTTT. It specifies CASSQRAYNEKLFF.

The V call is TRBV11-2, the J call TRBJ2-7; D is tentatively TRBD1 or TRBD2 (5 bases each). CDR1 SGHAT and CDR2 FQNNGV come from the germline V gene. V shed 6 bases and J shed 2 bases, with 17 bases lying between them. This CDR3 spans 15 amino acids. The CDR3 nucleotides are TGTGCCAGCAGGACCGGGACGGTCCCTCCCTACGAGCAGTACGTC. This codes for CASRTGTVPPYEQYV.

This clonotype was detected a few times. This chain links TRBV5-6 with TRBJ1-1; 9 positions agree with TRBD1. This CDR3 has 15 amino acids. V shed 1 base and J 3 bases; nucleotides not matched to a gene: 4. Germline V lookup: CDR1 SGHDT, CDR2 YYEEEE. The CDR3 reads CASSLRDRADTEAFF. CDR3 nucleotides: TGTGCCAGCAGCTTGCGGGACAGGGCCGACACTGAAGCTTTCTTT.

In this sample, this clonotype turned up a few times. This chain links TRBV12-3 or TRBV12-4 with TRBJ1-4, with a weak D call TRBD1 (6 bases). CDR3 length: 20 amino acids. Deletions cut 3 bases from V and 7 bases from J, with 30 bases between. CDR3 coding DNA: TGTGCCAGCAGTTTCGAACCTCTGGAGGGTCCAGGGGCGGTATTTGAAAAACTGTTTTTT. Translating it yields CASSFEPLEGPGAVFEKLFF.

The chain joins TRBV20-1 to TRBJ1-2; 10 positions match TRBD1. CDR1 and CDR2 (germline): DFQATT, SNEGSKA (reference sequence). The J segment lost 7 bases and the V segment lost 0 bases, leaving 11 bases of the junction unmatched. The CDR3 is 16 amino acids. CDR3 sequence reads: CSARDVRTGGGRGYTF. CDR3 coding DNA: TGCAGTGCTAGAGATGTGAGGACAGGGGGAGGTCGTGGCTACACCTTC.

This clonotype was observed a few times. The chain has TRBV4-1 and TRBJ1-1; the D is unclear. This CDR3 comprises 13 residues. The germline V gene has CDR1 MGHRA and CDR2 YSYEKL. Trimming shortened V by 0 bases and J by 4 bases, and 6 bases separated the two germline ends. The CDR3, as DNA: TGCGCCAGCAGCCAAGATCCATTCACTGAAGCTTTCTTT. It codes for CASSQDPFTEAFF.

The rearrangement uses TRBV7-2 and TRBJ2-1, with 8 bases aligning to TRBD2. This CDR3 region has 14 residues. The trim removed 5 bases at V and 4 bases at J, leaving 4 bases unmatched. CDR1 and CDR2 from the germline V gene are SGHTA and FQGNSA. The CDR3 bases are TGTGCCAGCAGCCGCGGGACTAGATACAATGAGCAGTTCTTC. This translates into CASSRGTRYNEQFF. Full variable domain (missing parts from reference TRBV7-2 and TRBJ2-1): GAGVSQSPSNKVTEKGKDVELRCDPISGHTALYWYRQSLGQGLEFLIYFQGNSAPDKSGLPSDRFSAERTGGSVSTLTIQRTQQEDSAVYLCASSRGTRYNEQFFGPGTRLTVL.

Worth noting for this clonotype: The junction departs from germline at one end; a sequencing error may be responsible. The J gene is TRBJ1-1, the V gene TRBV5-6, with D uncertain. Germline V gene lookup returns CDR1 SGHDT and CDR2 YYEEEE. This CDR3 contains 13 residues. This chain's CDR3 is CASSLFVKTEAFF. The CDR3, as DNA: TGTGCCAGCAGCTTGTTCGTGAAAACTGAAGCTTTCTTT.

V usage is TRBV20-1 and J usage is TRBJ2-1; 8 nucleotides match TRBD1. This CDR3 is 15 amino acids long. Germline loops: CDR1 DFQATT, CDR2 SNEGSKA (reference sequence). Trimming cost V 5 bases and J 7 bases; bases outside gene matches: 13. CDR3 residues: CSARNRGTEQNEQFF. In DNA form, the CDR3 reads TGCAGTGCTCGGAACAGGGGGACGGAACAGAATGAGCAGTTCTTC.

The CDR3 is CASSYKLGAEAFF. The CDR3 bases are TGTGCCAGCAGTTATAAGTTGGGTGCTGAAGCTTTCTTT. The rearrangement joins TRBV6-1 to TRBJ1-1; D remains ambiguous. The CDR3 contains 13 residues. In germline, CDR1 is MNHNS, CDR2 SASEGT. The V gene lost 5 bases and the J gene lost 6 bases, with 13 bases spanning the gap.

Regarding this clonotype: Since the CDR3 does not end with the conserved phenylalanine or tryptophan, this likely comes from a read error. The rearrangement joins TRBV12-3 or TRBV12-4 to TRBJ1-1; TRBD1 matches 7 bases. CDR3 size: 15 residues. Trimming removed 4 bases from V and 1 base from J; junction bases left unmatched: 6. The CDR3, as DNA: TGTGCCAGCAGTTCGGGGGACAGCCCGAACACTGAAGCTTTCATT. It is translated as CASSSGDSPNTEAFI.

The sample holds a few counts of this clonotype. The chain joins TRBV12-3 or TRBV12-4 to TRBJ1-1, with 7 bases fitting TRBD1. Trimming took 5 bases from V and 8 from J; bases not matched to a gene: 8. The CDR3 runs to 13 residues. The CDR3 DNA is TGTGCCAGCAGTCCCCTGGACAGGATCGAAGCTTTCTTT. It codes for CASSPLDRIEAFF.